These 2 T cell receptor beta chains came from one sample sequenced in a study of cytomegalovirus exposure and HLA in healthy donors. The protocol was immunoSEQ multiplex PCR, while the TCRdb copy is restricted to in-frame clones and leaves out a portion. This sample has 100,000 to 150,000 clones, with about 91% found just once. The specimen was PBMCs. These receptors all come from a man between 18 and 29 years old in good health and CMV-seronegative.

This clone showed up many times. DNA of the CDR3: TGTGCCAGCAGCCAAGAAGGGGCCCTACTACAACCCCTCCACTTT. Its protein is CASSQEGALLQPLHF. This chain links TRBV14 with TRBJ1-6, with D possibly being TRBD1 (5 bases). The CDR3 loop spans 15 amino acids. CDR1 and CDR2 (germline): SGHDN, FVKESK. The germline V and J ends were trimmed by 0 bases and 12 bases, with 15 bases remaining between them.

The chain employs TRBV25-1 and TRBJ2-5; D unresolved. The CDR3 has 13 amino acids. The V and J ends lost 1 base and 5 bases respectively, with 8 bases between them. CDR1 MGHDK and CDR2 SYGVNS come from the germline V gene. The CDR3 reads CASSEFGLETQYF. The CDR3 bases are TGTGCCAGCAGTGAATTCGGTCTCGAGACCCAGTACTTC.